This T cell receptor (beta chain) was found in a study of OX40 agonist ivuxolimab in advanced cancers. Context from the whole study: Ivuxolimab was an agonistic, fully human IgG2 monoclonal antibody directed against OX40 (CD134), a costimulatory receptor. Intravenous ivuxolimab was administered to patients every 2 weeks at six dose levels: 0.01, 0.1, 0.3, 1.5, 3 and 10 mg/kg. Of the 50 to 55 dose-escalation patients, hepatocellular carcinoma was present in approximately 20, melanoma in approximately 15, renal cell carcinoma in 9 and head and neck cancer in 9. In the dose-escalation cohort, 70% to 90% of patients were male, and the mean age was roughly 60 years with a range of about 23 to 79. Prior anti-PD-1, anti-PD-L1 or anti-CTLA-4 therapy was permitted, and 40% of dose-escalation patients had received checkpoint inhibitors. Partial responses occurred in three dose-escalation patients, of whom one had hepatocellular carcinoma and two had cutaneous melanoma. Peripheral TCRbeta sequencing aimed to test whether ivuxolimab altered TCR sequence diversity and caused clonal T-cell expansion. The paper describes the monotherapy dose-escalation part (N of about 47 patients) of the phase I trial of ivuxolimab.

To sequence the TCRbeta CDR3 region, genomic DNA was isolated from the sorted cells. The immunoSEQ Assay was used for sequencing of TCRbeta CDR3 regions. As stored in TCRdb, this immuneACCESS dataset retains in-frame rearrangements with V and J assigned. A fraction of the clones does not appear; measured against another copy, unresolved V genes explain less than half of the discrepancy, and the remainder lacks a known reason. Recorded for this sample are roughly 63,000 clones; about 91% of them occurred a single time. The top ten clones comprise 12% of the sample. What the research found in general, with its limitations: At doses of 0.1 to 3.0 mg/kg, clonal expansion of both CD4+ and CD8+ T cells in blood was seen between baseline and week 6. Low levels of normalized T-cell clonal expansion were also shown by some nonresponding patients. Antigen specificity was not determined for the clonally expanded peripheral T cells. In the 0.1-3.0 mg/kg groups, partial responders were among the patients with the lowest normalized peripheral clonal expansion, particularly in CD8+ T cells. After ivuxolimab, more expanded clones were found on average in CD8+ T cells than in CD4+ T cells.

For this clone: The clone's antigen remains unknown. No clone much larger than this one lies a single base away; base qualities are absent.

The trim is 3 bases for V and 3 bases for J, with a gap of 10 bases between the germline ends. CDR1 and CDR2, looked up from the germline V gene, are SGHRS and YFSETQ. The CDR3 has 13 amino acids, counting the end cysteine and phenylalanine. Left in the record is the CDR3 DNA by itself, 39 bases read in frame from the first base. Patients with autoimmune disease history or receiving systemic immunosuppression were excluded from the trial. Peripheral blood for TCR sequencing was drawn from every dose cohort at baseline, at cycle 4 day 1 and at cycle 7 day 1. Samples came from an open-label, multicenter, first-in-human phase I dose-escalation trial of ivuxolimab. Adults with locally advanced or metastatic melanoma, renal cell carcinoma, hepatocellular carcinoma or head and neck squamous cell carcinoma were enrolled in the trial. CD4+ and CD8+ T cells were sorted separately from peripheral blood before TCR sequencing.

This TCR was recovered from an adult with an advanced solid tumor such as melanoma, head and neck, liver or kidney cancer. The sample in question was CD4+ or CD8+ T cells sorted from blood, obtained in a trial of the OX40 agonist ivuxolimab. The chain employs TRBV5-1 and TRBJ2-7, with TRBD2 tentatively as D gene (6 bases match). The CDR3 has the sequence CASSYGTLYEQYF. In nucleotides, the sequence is TGCGCCAGCAGCTACGGGACTCTCTACGAGCAGTACTTC.